This TCR beta chain was sequenced during a study of CD8+ T cells in alopecia areata (dated by TCRdb to 2017 to 2018). For the study in its entirety: Treated patients were enrolled in an open-label pilot trial of oral tofacitinib at 5 to 10 mg twice daily for moderate-to-severe alopecia areata. Patients received tofacitinib for 6 to 18 months and were then followed off drug for 6 months to check for delayed response and recurrence. For the treated patients, the SALT score, which quantifies what percentage of scalp surface area is affected, served as the measure of disease severity. The study used high-throughput TCRbeta sequencing to examine T cell clonal expansion in alopecia areata, in both the C3H/HeJ mouse model and human patients. Human TCRbeta sequencing covered scalp tissue and sorted CD4+ and CD8+ peripheral blood T cells from patchy and totalis/universalis alopecia areata patients and healthy controls. Tofacitinib-treated patients had biopsies at baseline and at 4 and 24 weeks of treatment, with a later scalp biopsy in several patients. Scalp clonality was compared among normal scalp (n=4), patchy alopecia areata scalp (n=8), and alopecia totalis/universalis scalp (n=8). The RNA source kit depended on sample type: the PAXgene miRNA kit for fixed scalp, the miRNeasy kit for PBMCs, and the RNeasy kit for mouse skin. TCRbeta CDR3 regions were amplified by immunoSEQ multiplex PCR using 35 Vbeta forward and 13 Jbeta reverse primers. Here is what the overall study found, with its caveats: Compared with mice, TCR sequences shared between patients were less clear, possibly partly because of HLA diversity across the patient population. During tofacitinib treatment, many expanded lesional clones remained in scalp and blood, and this persistence may partly explain relapse after treatment is stopped. Unlike mouse skin, which is dominated by gammadelta T cells, normal human skin has resident alphabeta T cells that are also sequenced, and this complicates analysis of the scalp TCR repertoire. Because the treated cohort was small and had just a single nonresponder, larger studies are needed to establish links between baseline CD8+ expansion and response. Lesional scalp, especially in alopecia totalis/universalis, showed higher clonality and more expanded CD8+ clones than normal scalp, suggesting antigenic drive. Tofacitinib significantly lowered scalp clonality and the number of expanded CD8+ clones among the top 100 scalp clones.

The intended sense of this specimen's time point label: approximately 4 weeks on oral tofacitinib. Taken with the paper, the label for treatment or condition translates to: oral pan-JAK inhibitor, 5-10 mg twice daily. Lesional scalp punch biopsies and peripheral blood were obtained from alopecia areata patients. After PBMCs were isolated by density centrifugation and stained for CD3, CD4 and CD8, a FACSAria was used to sort CD4+ and CD8+ T cells. CDR1 and CDR2 were assigned from the germline V gene (reference sequence) as MNHEY and SMNVEV. V is clipped by 4 bases and J by 3 bases, and the sequence between their germline boundaries is 10 bases long. From the cysteine through the phenylalanine, the CDR3 covers 13 amino acids. Only the CDR3 region is kept as DNA, spanning 39 bases read in frame from base 1. Only a few counts were recorded for this clone. Its antigen remains unidentified. No much larger clone is present one base from it, and per-base qualities are unavailable.

Libraries were prepared through the immunoSEQ multiplex PCR assay. RNA was extracted from all samples and reverse transcribed into cDNA, which served as template for TCR sequencing. SuperScript III was used to make first-strand cDNA, primed with a 2:1 mix of oligo-dT and random hexamers. A synthetic immune receptor repertoire was used to measure amplification bias, and any remaining bias was corrected computationally. Per the source publication's procedure: Raw reads were preprocessed for error removal, and CDR3 was defined according to IMGT conventions as running from the conserved cysteine to phenylalanine. To get clonality, Shannon entropy was normalized by log2 of the number of productive unique TCRs and the result was subtracted from 1. Scalp TCRbeta sequences were cross-referenced with sorted blood CD4 and CD8 repertoires so that the CD4 or CD8 identity of scalp clones could be inferred. Not all clones reach the TCRdb copy of this immuneACCESS table, which keeps in-frame sequences only. Checked studies attribute under half of the gap to unresolved V genes and leave the rest unexplained. The DNA gave D and trimming, while V, J and clone size come from that table. This sample is represented by about 140,000 clones; 86% of them were singletons. The ten largest clonotypes hold approximately 13% of the sample.

This material consisted of CD8+ T cells sorted from blood, taken at week 4, from a patient treated with tofacitinib. The V gene is TRBV27 and the J gene is TRBJ2-7; TRBD2 is perhaps the D gene, given 5 matching bases. This receptor was identified in a human donor with alopecia areata. The base sequence is TGTGCCAGCAGTTATGGCCGGGGCTACGAGCAGTACTTC. Its protein product is CASSYGRGYEQYF.